The 25 T cell receptor beta chains below all came from one sample that was sequenced in a study of cytomegalovirus exposure and HLA in healthy donors (dated by TCRdb to between 2016 and 2019). Libraries were built with the immunoSEQ multiplex PCR assay. The table comes from immuneACCESS by way of TCRdb, which keeps in-frame sequences with V and J called. Part of the clones is missing from these tables; in studies checked, under half for an unresolved V gene and the rest for unknown reasons. The sample contains about 170,000 clones, around 96% of them found a single time. The ten largest clones capture approximately 0.97% of the sample. The sequencing sample was made of PBMCs. These receptors all come from a woman younger than 35 in good health and CMV-seronegative.

The J gene is TRBJ1-4, the V gene TRBV6-1; perhaps TRBD1 as D (5 bases). The CDR3 length is 15 residues. The V and J ends lost 1 base and 2 bases respectively, with 8 bases between them. Germline CDR1 and CDR2: MNHNS and SASEGT. The CDR3 loop is CASSEEGWTNEKLFF. CDR3 bases: TGTGCCAGCAGTGAAGAGGGGTGGACTAATGAAAAACTGTTTTTT.

This chain links TRBV4-1 with TRBJ1-1; D perhaps matches TRBD1 (5 bases). Germline V gives CDR1 MGHRA, CDR2 YSYEKL. The V end lost 1 base, the J end lost 5 bases, and 11 bases lay between the germline ends. The CDR3 contains 14 residues. DNA of the CDR3: TGCGCCAGCAGCCAAGTACAACAGGATACTGAAGCTTTCTTT. Translating it yields CASSQVQQDTEAFF.

The chain recombines TRBV2 with TRBJ2-3, with a possible D match to TRBD1 (6 bases). The CDR3 is made up of 17 amino acids. Germline loops: CDR1 SNHLY, CDR2 FYNNEI. V lost 7 bases, J lost 3 bases, and 23 bases lay in between. CDR3 residues: CASTLRTALTNTDTQYF. CDR3 bases: TGTGCCAGCACCCTTCGGACAGCTTTGACGAATACAGATACGCAGTATTTT.

V usage is TRBV7-9 and J usage is TRBJ2-7; TRBD2 matches at 10 bases. The CDR3 sequence is 16 residues long. The J segment lost 2 bases and the V segment lost 5 bases, leaving 9 bases of the junction unmatched. From germline, CDR1 is SEHNR and CDR2 FQNEAQ (reference sequence). CDR3 sequence: CASSHSPSGGPYEQYF. The CDR3 nucleotides are TGTGCCAGCAGCCATTCCCCTAGCGGGGGTCCCTACGAGCAGTACTTC. Based on the CDR3 plus reference TRBV7-9 and TRBJ2-7, the full variable domain is DTGVSQNPRHKITKRGQNVTFRCDPISEHNRLYWYRQTLGQGPEFLTYFQNEAQLEKSRLLSDRFSAERPKGSFSTLEIQRTEQGDSAMYLCASSHSPSGGPYEQYFGPGTRLTVT.

This clone occurred a few times. V is TRBV6-5 and J is TRBJ1-2; D remains unclear. The CDR3 totals 13 residues. Per germline, CDR1 MNHEY and CDR2 SVGAGI. The V and J ends lost 5 bases and 4 bases respectively, with 11 bases between them. The CDR3 DNA follows: TGTGCCAGCAGTCAGACTAGTACCTATGGCTACACCTTC. This codes for CASSQTSTYGYTF.

The V call is TRBV11-2, the J call TRBJ2-7; 11 positions match TRBD2. V was pared by 5 bases and J by 1 base, with 4 bases of the junction left unmatched. The germline gives CDR1 SGHAT, CDR2 FQNNGV. The CDR3 length is 15 residues. DNA for the CDR3: TGTGCCAGCAGCCCTAGCGGGGGGCGATCCTACGAGCAGTACTTC. It translates to CASSPSGGRSYEQYF.

The chain carries TRBV15 and TRBJ1-2, with TRBD1 matching over 8 bases. Germline lookup yields CDR1 LNHNV and CDR2 YYDKDF (reference sequence). Unmatched junction bases numbered 5, after V lost 0 bases and J lost 5 bases. The CDR3 has 15 residues. CDR3 DNA: TGTGCCACCAGCAGAGACAGGGGGCTAGGTTATGGCTACACCTTC. Its translation: CATSRDRGLGYGYTF. The full variable domain, its missing parts supplied by reference TRBV15 and TRBJ1-2, is DAMVIQNPRYQVTQFGKPVTLSCSQTLNHNVMYWYQQKSSQAPKLLFHYYDKDFNNEADTPDNFQSRRPNTSFCFLDIRSPGLGDTAMYLCATSRDRGLGYGYTFGSGTRLTVV.

The chain uses TRBV7-3 and TRBJ1-1; D is perhaps TRBD1 (6 bases). CDR1 and CDR2 (germline): SGHTA, FQGTGA. This CDR3 region has 14 residues. V lost 5 bases and J 1 base, leaving 11 bases between the germline ends. As DNA, the CDR3 is TGTGCCAGCAGCCTCGGACAGACGAACACTGAAGCTTTCTTT. Residues: CASSLGQTNTEAFF. The full variable domain, its missing parts supplied by reference TRBV7-3 and TRBJ1-1, is GAGVSQTPSNKVTEKGKYVELRCDPISGHTALYWYRQSLGQGPEFLIYFQGTGAADDSGLPNDRFFAVRPEGSVSTLKIQRTERGDSAVYLCASSLGQTNTEAFFGQGTRLTVV.

The chain joins TRBV29-1 to TRBJ2-3; TRBD1 is a possible D gene (5 bases). The germline gives CDR1 SQVTM, CDR2 ANQGSEA. V gave up 5 bases and J gave up 2 bases, with 11 bases separating them. The CDR3 runs 13 residues. The DNA for the CDR3 is TGCAGCGTTCATAGGGGATTCACAGATACGCAGTATTTT. As protein: CSVHRGFTDTQYF.

The V gene is TRBV7-2, the J gene TRBJ1-6, with a possible D match to TRBD1 (6 bases). Germline V gives CDR1 SGHTA, CDR2 FQGNSA. The CDR3 contains 12 residues. Deletions cut 5 bases from V and 10 bases from J, with 9 bases between. CDR3 loop: CASSPQGSPLHF. CDR3 nucleotides: TGTGCCAGCAGCCCCCAGGGGTCACCCCTCCACTTT.

The V gene is TRBV5-1, the J gene TRBJ2-5, with 12 bases fitting TRBD2. The CDR3 runs 15 residues. The J segment lost 7 bases and the V segment lost 6 bases, leaving 10 bases of the junction unmatched. Germline V gene lookup returns CDR1 SGHRS and CDR2 YFSETQ. In DNA, the CDR3 is TGCGCCAGCACACCTAGCGGGGGGGCCGCAGGGACCCAGTACTTC. Translated, it gives CASTPSGGAAGTQYF.

This clone has only one observation. The V and J genes are TRBV29-1 and TRBJ1-1; D call uncertain. The CDR3 has 11 residues. CDR1 is SQVTM, CDR2 ANQGSEA, per germline. CDR3 nucleotides: TGCTGCTTCGCGGGGAACACTGAAGCTTTCTTT. Amino acids: CCFAGNTEAFF.

The chain recombines TRBV7-6 with TRBJ1-1; D possibly corresponds to TRBD1 (6 bases). The CDR3 has 16 residues. V lost 5 bases and J 1 base, leaving 17 bases between the germline ends. CDR1 SGHVS and CDR2 FNYEAQ come from the germline V gene. The CDR3 region is CASSQPKGGSNTEAFF. The CDR3 region has the DNA TGTGCCAGCAGCCAGCCGAAAGGGGGATCGAACACTGAAGCTTTCTTT. Supplemented by reference TRBV7-6 and TRBJ1-1, the full variable domain reads GAGVSQSPRYKVTKRGQDVALRCDPISGHVSLYWYRQALGQGPEFLTYFNYEAQQDKSGLPNDRFSAERPEGSISTLTIQRTEQRDSAMYRCASSQPKGGSNTEAFFGQGTRLTVV.

The J gene is TRBJ2-6, the V gene TRBV6-1; 8 bases agree with TRBD1. This CDR3 spans 19 amino acids. Unmatched junction bases numbered 11, after V lost 4 bases and J lost 0 bases. Per germline, CDR1 MNHNS and CDR2 SASEGT. The CDR3 loop is CASSVNVPGQVSGANVLTF. In nucleotides, the CDR3 is TGTGCCAGCAGTGTTAACGTCCCGGGACAGGTCTCTGGGGCCAACGTCCTGACTTTC.

The chain has TRBV5-6 and TRBJ1-1, with TRBD1 matching over 11 bases. The CDR3 runs 16 residues. Trimming removed 4 bases from V and 7 bases from J; junction bases left unmatched: 12. CDR1 is SGHDT, CDR2 YYEEEE, per germline. For the CDR3, the DNA is TGTGCCAGCAGCCAAGGACAGGGGGCGTTTTCCCTTGAAGCTTTCTTT. This encodes CASSQGQGAFSLEAFF.

This sequence joins TRBV4-3 and TRBJ2-3; D is possibly TRBD1 (5 bases). The assigned J gene may be wrong: the sequence end matches TRBJ1-5 better. From germline, CDR1 is LGHNA and CDR2 YSLEER. The CDR3 covers 15 residues. The CDR3 loop is CASSQVTGSWDTQHF. The CDR3 DNA sequence: TGCGCCAGCAGCCAAGTTACAGGATCATGGGATACGCAGCATTTT.

V and J are TRBV4-1 and TRBJ2-7; 9 bases agree with TRBD1. Germline V lookup: CDR1 MGHRA, CDR2 YSYEKL. This CDR3 is 18 amino acids long. V shed 1 base and J 5 bases; nucleotides not matched to a gene: 15. CDR3 bases: TGCGCCAGCAGCCAAGGCGATGGGGGTGACAGGGGGAAGAACGAGCAGTACTTC. Its protein is CASSQGDGGDRGKNEQYF.

The chain carries TRBV4-1 and TRBJ2-2, with 10 positions matching TRBD1. The CDR3 has 16 residues. Per the germline V gene, CDR1 is MGHRA and CDR2 is YSYEKL. Losses at the gene ends were 3 bases for V and 4 bases for J; bases not matched to a gene: 5. Written as DNA, the CDR3 is TGCGCCAGCAGCCATTCCCGGACAGGGGGCACCGGGGAGCTGTTTTTT. Translated, it gives CASSHSRTGGTGELFF.

The chain uses TRBV30 and TRBJ2-7; TRBD1 matches at 10 bases. Germline V gene data show CDR1 as GTSNPN and CDR2 as SVGIG (reference sequence). The CDR3 runs to 11 residues. With 1 base clipped from V and 11 bases from J, the junction kept 2 bases outside the gene matches. CDR3 region: CAWSAGTGEYF. The CDR3 bases are TGTGCCTGGAGTGCCGGGACAGGGGAGTACTTC.

This chain uses TRBV2 with TRBJ1-4; D is unclear. The CDR3 is 15 amino acids. The germline gives CDR1 SNHLY, CDR2 FYNNEI. Trimming took off 3 bases at V and 7 bases at J, with 15 bases between the two ends. CDR3 DNA sequence: TGTGCCAGCAGTGATCCTTTGGAGGGAGGTGAAAAACTGTTTTTT. It specifies CASSDPLEGGEKLFF.

The genes are TRBV4-3 and TRBJ2-7, with unresolved D. Between the trimmed V and J ends, which lost 0 bases and 1 base, there was a span of 10 bases. The CDR3 covers 15 residues. Germline CDR1 is LGHNA and CDR2 is YSLEER. CDR3 DNA sequence: TGCGCCAGCAGCCAAGATCTTGACACTTCCTACGAGCAGTACTTC. This codes for CASSQDLDTSYEQYF.

The chain recombines TRBV19 with TRBJ1-5, with no clear D. Trimming removed 8 bases at V and 4 bases at J, with 9 bases between. The CDR3 is 12 residues long. Germline-derived CDR1 and CDR2 are LNHDA and SQIVND (reference sequence). The CDR3 sequence is CASGDGNQPQHF. Here the CDR3 DNA reads TGTGCCAGTGGAGACGGAAATCAGCCCCAGCATTTT.

The chain joins TRBV6-6 to TRBJ2-7; D gene uncertain. Between the trimmed V and J ends, which lost 6 bases and 3 bases, there was a span of 15 bases. The CDR3 sequence is 14 residues long. Germline CDR1 reads MNHNY; CDR2 reads SVGAGI (reference sequence). The CDR3 spells CASSPRVDFYEQYF. DNA of the CDR3: TGTGCCAGCAGCCCTCGGGTCGACTTCTACGAGCAGTACTTC.

This chain links TRBV10-3 with TRBJ2-3; D is perhaps TRBD2 (5 bases). The CDR3 sequence is 15 residues long. Between the trimmed V and J ends, which lost 0 bases and 4 bases, there was a span of 11 bases. Germline V CDR1 and CDR2: ENHRY, SYGVKD. This CDR3 reads CAISESWLAADTQYF. The CDR3 region has the DNA TGTGCCATCAGTGAGTCTTGGCTAGCCGCAGATACGCAGTATTTT.

The rearrangement links TRBV11-2 to TRBJ2-2; D unclear. This CDR3 has 15 residues. V was cut by 1 base and J by 1 base, with 7 bases left in between. The germline gives CDR1 SGHAT, CDR2 FQNNGV. CDR3 loop: CASSLVLRNTGELFF. The CDR3 nucleotides are TGTGCCAGCAGCTTAGTTCTGAGGAACACCGGGGAGCTGTTTTTT.